The T cell receptor beta chain under discussion was sequenced for a study of cytomegalovirus exposure and HLA in healthy donors. Findings and limits, study-wide: Subsequent analysis found a tendency for first-cohort TCR clusters to co-occur within the 120 or so validation repertoires. The majority of TCR sequences were rare, yet some public TCRs appeared in many donors.

This CDR3 comprises 16 residues. Per the germline V gene, CDR1 is MGHRA and CDR2 is YSYEKL. V trimming: 0 bases; J trimming: 2 bases; junction bases outside the gene matches: 4. The donors were in the roughly 110-subject validation cohort; that cohort was separate from the roughly 700-subject first cohort. TCRdb's table, derived via immunoSEQ multiplex PCR, lists solely in-frame clones and lacks some. The repertoire holds around 400,000 clones, about nine tenths seen once, with under 0.95% in the top ten. In this sample, this clone turned up many times. Its antigen is still unknown. The TCR sequence derives from a woman aged 18 to 35 in good health and CMV-seronegative. What was sequenced was PBMCs. The V gene is TRBV4-1, the J gene TRBJ2-7, with 10 positions matching TRBD2. CDR3 sequence: CASSQELSGGAYEQYF. In DNA, the CDR3 is TGCGCCAGCAGCCAAGAATTGAGCGGGGGGGCCTACGAGCAGTACTTC.